Below, 12 T cell receptor beta chains from the same sample are listed, as sequenced in a study of beta chain features in type 1 diabetes. Whole-study results and caveats: Type 1 diabetes patients showed a moderate but significant shortening of TCRB CDR3s in all four CD4+ subsets.

What was sequenced were expressed TCRB transcripts, since all of the isolated RNA had been reverse transcribed. Repertoires were generated with immunoSEQ multiplex PCR, while TCRdb's copy carries only in-frame clones and drops some. The table includes roughly 50,000 clones, less than 55% detected once. No cognate antigen is known for these TCRs. The specimen sequenced was Tregs from blood. The receptors originated from a man aged 25 to 40 with type 1 diabetes.

The chain carries TRBV9 and TRBJ2-3, with a weak D call TRBD2 (5 bases). V lost 3 bases to trimming and J lost 6 bases, with 20 bases between them. Germline lookup yields CDR1 SGDLS and CDR2 YYNGEE. This CDR3 contains 16 residues. CDR3 sequence reads: CASSGPQVRGPDTQYF. The CDR3 DNA sequence: TGTGCCAGCAGCGGACCCCAGGTGCGAGGGCCCGATACGCAGTATTTT.

This clone came up once. This chain joins TRBV6-5 and TRBJ2-4; TRBD1 might be the D (6 bases). Germline CDR1 and CDR2: MNHEY and SVGAGI. Trimming shortened V by 6 bases and J by 4 bases, and 10 bases separated the two germline ends. The CDR3 sequence is 13 residues long. This CDR3 is CASSRDKKNIQYF. The CDR3 nucleotides read TGTGCCAGCAGCCGGGACAAGAAAAACATTCAGTACTTC.

This chain connects TRBV5-1 to TRBJ2-2, with D possibly TRBD1 on 5 matching bases. The germline CDR1 and CDR2 sequences are SGHRS and YFSETQ. The germline V and J ends were trimmed by 4 bases and 8 bases, with 12 bases remaining between them. This CDR3 spans 13 amino acids. The CDR3 sequence is CASSPTVYGELFF. The CDR3, as DNA: TGCGCCAGCAGCCCGACAGTCTATGGGGAGCTGTTTTTT.

The chain carries TRBV19 and TRBJ2-5; maybe TRBD1 (6 bases). The CDR3 totals 14 residues. Trimming took off 1 base at V and 4 bases at J, with 10 bases between the two ends. CDR1 and CDR2 from the germline V gene are LNHDA and SQIVND (reference sequence). This chain's CDR3 is CASSIGGGSETQYF. The DNA of the CDR3 is TGTGCCAGTAGTATAGGAGGGGGATCAGAGACCCAGTACTTC.

Only a few counts were recorded for this clone. DNA of the CDR3: TGTGCCAGCAGTTTAACGACAGGCCAGCTTCAGCCCCAGCATTTT. It specifies CASSLTTGQLQPQHF. The chain is built from TRBV28 and TRBJ1-5, with D possibly matching TRBD1 (6 bases). CDR3 length equals 15 residues. Germline V gene sequence: CDR1 MDHEN, CDR2 SYDVKM. The V gene lost 2 bases and the J gene lost 6 bases, with 14 bases spanning the gap.

This clone was found a few times. V and J are TRBV11-1 and TRBJ2-7; a possible D gene is TRBD2 (6 bases). Trimming left V 4 bases short and J 1 base short, with 11 bases between. In germline, CDR1 is SGHAT, CDR2 FQDESV (reference sequence). The CDR3 runs 14 residues. CDR3 loop: CASSSWRDSYEQYF. DNA of the CDR3: TGTGCCAGCAGCTCGTGGAGGGATTCCTACGAGCAGTACTTC.

This clone was observed a handful of times. This rearrangement joins TRBV27 to TRBJ2-3, with D possibly TRBD2 on 6 matching bases. The CDR3 contains 15 residues. From germline, CDR1 is MNHEY and CDR2 SMNVEV (reference sequence). Trimming left V 4 bases short and J 4 bases short, with 15 bases between. The CDR3 spells CASSSMGEEADTQYF. CDR3 bases: TGTGCCAGCAGTTCAATGGGGGAGGAGGCAGATACGCAGTATTTT.

This clone has ten or more counts. The gene calls are TRBV5-1 and TRBJ1-4, with TRBD1 identical over 7 bases. Germline V CDR1 and CDR2: SGHRS, YFSETQ. V lost 4 bases to trimming and J lost 5 bases; unmatched junction nucleotides: 11. The CDR3 spans 16 residues. DNA of the CDR3: TGCGCCAGCAGCCTAGGGTCCACAGGGGAGAATGAAAAACTGTTTTTT. This codes for CASSLGSTGENEKLFF.

This clone was recorded a few times. The V call is TRBV7-2, the J call TRBJ2-7, with 13 bases that match TRBD2. Germline trimming cut 6 bases from V and 6 bases from J; bases unmatched to any gene: 5. Germline V gene sequence: CDR1 SGHTA, CDR2 FQGNSA. CDR3 size: 14 residues. The CDR3 is CASRGLAGEGEQYF. CDR3 DNA sequence: TGTGCCAGCAGAGGACTAGCGGGAGAAGGCGAGCAGTACTTC.

The sample holds one count of this clone. The chain recombines TRBV5-4 with TRBJ2-2; maybe TRBD2 (6 bases). Germline values: CDR1 SGHNT, CDR2 YYREEE (reference sequence). The CDR3 extends over 17 amino acids. The V end was cut by 0 bases, the J end by 3 bases, with 15 bases between. The CDR3 bases are TGTGCCAGCAGCTTGGGCGCCCGCGGGACTTACACCGGGGAGCTGTTTTTT. This translates into CASSLGARGTYTGELFF.

The genes are TRBV10-3 and TRBJ2-5; 9 bases fit TRBD2. The CDR3 spans 14 residues. Germline loops: CDR1 ENHRY, CDR2 SYGVKD. J lost 5 bases, V lost 4 bases, and 5 bases had no gene match. CDR3 sequence (DNA): TGTGCCATCAGTGGCGGGAGGGATGGGGAGACCCAGTACTTC. Its protein product is CAISGGRDGETQYF.

The chain combines TRBV5-1 with TRBJ2-5, with 10 positions matching TRBD1. The J call is in doubt because the DNA end fits TRBJ2-7 better. CDR1 and CDR2 from the germline V gene are SGHRS and YFSETQ. The CDR3 length is 14 residues. The CDR3 DNA sequence: TGCGCCAGCAGCTTGGTGGGACAGGGGTACGAGCAGTACTTC. Its protein product is CASSLVGQGYEQYF.